This record looks at one T cell receptor beta chain sequence and its context. Its antigen is not known. This sample was taken from a study of T cell responses to AZD1222 COVID-19 vaccine. Turning to the study itself: Second-dose schedules of about 4 or about 12 weeks were combined.

The method was immunoSEQ multiplex PCR; TCRdb's version includes in-frame clones alone and lacks a portion of them. This table has about 140,000 clones, 92% appearing once. Between the trimmed V and J ends, which lost 0 bases and 7 bases, there was a span of 11 bases. The CDR3 loop spans 13 amino acids. CDR1 and CDR2 from the germline V gene are SGHNT and YYREEE (reference sequence). The study's findings and limits: Donors were largely white British and mainly female; clonal diversity was possibly underestimated. Repertoire sampling happened only post peak T cell response. Variant regions that are unmutated are reportedly the target of nearly half of spike-specific TCRs.

The input for sequencing was peripheral blood, taken on day 0 of AZD1222 vaccination. The chain carries TRBV5-4 and TRBJ2-7; no definite D call. The sequence was collected from an adult in good health. The DNA for the CDR3 is TGTGCCAGCAGCTTGGATGGGATTCGGGAGCAGTACTTC. Translating it yields CASSLDGIREQYF. The full variable domain, with the rest looked up from reference TRBV5-4 and TRBJ2-7, is ETGVTQSPTHLIKTRGQQVTLRCSSQSGHNTVSWYQQALGQGPQFIFQYYREEENGRGNFPPRFSGLQFPNYSSELNVNALELDDSALYLCASSLDGIREQYFGPGTRLTVT.